This TCR beta chain was retrieved from a study of Graves' ophthalmopathy and Graves' hyperthyroidism. As the template, RNA transcripts were used to amplify TCR beta CDR3 regions. After a first-round RT-PCR with HTBI primers, a second-round multiplex PCR was run. TCRdb reprocessed the multiplex PCR reads with MiXCR, giving one entry per CDR3 protein. The data contain 45,000 to 60,000 distinct CDR3 sequences, roughly 47% of them seen just once; the ten biggest clones take up over 4%. In donors with ophthalmopathy, activity was moderate-to-severe, with CAS ≥3, NOSPECS ≥4 and duration under 3 months. Study results and caveats: Blood contained most expanded thyroid clonotypes exceeding 0.001 frequency.

V was pared by 7 bases and J by 3 bases, with 8 bases of the junction left unmatched. The germline gives CDR1 SQVTM, CDR2 ANQGSEA. CDR3 size: 13 residues. The sample holds many counts of this clonotype. Its antigen is still unknown. Sequencing was carried out using peripheral blood. The V and J genes are TRBV29-1 and TRBJ2-7; 8 bases agree with TRBD2. This TCR was recovered from an adult woman with Graves' ophthalmopathy. The CDR3 DNA sequence: TGCAGCGGGCGGGGGGTGCACGACTACGAGCAGTACTTC. This translates into CSGRGVHDYEQYF.